The 17 T cell receptor beta chains listed next were all sequenced from one sample in a study of metastatic and nonmetastatic thyroid tumors. TCRdb re-analyzed the PCR reads through MiXCR. Of 40,000 or so clones listed, approximately 13% are singletons. Patients were all untreated before their thyroid surgery. Sequencing used blood. These receptors came from a female donor with papillary thyroid cancer or a benign thyroid nodule (not recorded which). Some clones in this sample may be carry-over from other donors' samples.

The chain has TRBV6-1 and TRBJ2-1; D is unresolved. V shed 10 bases and J shed 6 bases, with 19 bases lying between them. The CDR3 length is 14 residues. CDR1 MNHNS and CDR2 SASEGT come from the germline V gene. CDR3 loop: CAISYGDPGNEQFF. Here the CDR3 DNA reads TGTGCCATCAGCTACGGCGACCCGGGCAATGAGCAGTTCTTC.

This clone was detected many times. V and J are TRBV5-1 and TRBJ2-1; TRBD1 aligns across 7 bases. Germline CDR1 reads SGHRS; CDR2 reads YFSETQ. V lost 8 bases to trimming and J lost 4 bases; unmatched junction nucleotides: 6. The CDR3 extends over 13 amino acids. The CDR3 DNA sequence: TGCGCCAGTCGGGACAGTTTATACAATGAGCAGTTCTTC. Protein sequence: CASRDSLYNEQFF.

The CDR3 protein is CASSKQGWNEQFF. In DNA, the CDR3 is TGTGCCAGCAGTAAACAGGGGTGGAATGAGCAGTTCTTC. The genes are TRBV6-1 and TRBJ2-1; 7 nucleotides agree with TRBD1. Germline V gene data show CDR1 as MNHNS and CDR2 as SASEGT. The CDR3 extends over 13 amino acids. Unmatched junction bases numbered 5, after V lost 5 bases and J lost 7 bases.

This clone was detected many times. V and J are TRBV7-8 and TRBJ2-1; D is undetermined. The V end was cut by 1 base, the J end by 4 bases, with 5 bases between. CDR3 size: 13 residues. Germline CDR1 and CDR2: SGHVS and FQNEAQ. The CDR3 sequence: CASSLDSYNEQFF. CDR3 in DNA: TGTGCCAGCAGCTTAGACAGTTACAATGAGCAGTTCTTC.

This clone was found a few times. The chain combines TRBV6-1 with TRBJ1-1, with D tentatively TRBD1 (5 bases). The germline V gene encodes CDR1 MNHNS and CDR2 SASEGT. Between the trimmed V and J ends, which lost 7 bases and 8 bases, there was a span of 11 bases. The CDR3 has 11 residues. The CDR3 DNA reads as TGTGCCAGCATCCTCGGGGACGAAGCTTTCTTT. It yields the protein CASILGDEAFF.

There are many counts of this clone. The rearrangement uses TRBV20-1 and TRBJ1-5, with TRBD1 matching over 7 bases. The CDR3 has 16 amino acids. J lost 2 bases, V lost 5 bases, and 12 bases had no gene match. Germline loops: CDR1 DFQATT, CDR2 SNEGSKA (reference sequence). The CDR3 sequence is CSAYNRGGEGNQPQHF. The DNA of the CDR3 is TGCAGTGCTTATAACAGGGGAGGCGAGGGCAATCAGCCCCAGCATTTT.

This clone was recorded at least ten times. V usage is TRBV29-1 and J usage is TRBJ1-2; 7 nucleotides align to TRBD1. The CDR3 consists of 13 residues. With 4 bases clipped from V and 5 bases from J, the junction kept 7 bases outside the gene matches. CDR1 SQVTM and CDR2 ANQGSEA come from the germline V gene. The CDR3 DNA reads as TGCAGCGTTGGAGACGGGACAGCTTATGGCTACACCTTC. Translating it yields CSVGDGTAYGYTF.

This clone was recorded at least ten times. V usage is TRBV12-3 or TRBV12-4 and J usage is TRBJ2-7, with 8 bases matching TRBD1. J was trimmed by 3 bases and V by 5 bases; bases with no gene match: 9. The CDR3 contains 15 residues. The CDR3 protein is CASSPSGTGDYEQYF. Here the CDR3 DNA reads TGTGCCAGCAGTCCCTCCGGGACAGGAGACTACGAGCAGTACTTC.

On this clone: This could be a read error, since a much larger clone is one nucleotide away. The J gene is TRBJ1-6, the V gene TRBV5-5; D is unclear. The germline V gene encodes CDR1 SGHKS and CDR2 YYEKEE (reference sequence). CDR3 size: 15 residues. The CDR3 DNA follows: TGTGCCGGCAGCTTGGTCCTTACAGAACATTCACCCCTCCACTTT. Translation: CAGSLVLTEHSPLHF.

The table lists this clone with many counts. The V and J genes are TRBV11-3 and TRBJ2-7; D possibly corresponds to TRBD1 (5 bases). With 1 base removed from V and 3 bases from J, the gap between germline ends came to 7 bases. The germline gives CDR1 SGHNT, CDR2 YENEEA. This CDR3 spans 13 amino acids. The CDR3 region is CASSLARGYEQYF. CDR3 DNA sequence: TGTGCCAGCAGCTTAGCAAGGGGCTACGAGCAGTACTTC.

Sample share makes this clone medium-sized (0.01 to 0.1%). V usage is TRBV6-1 and J usage is TRBJ2-7, with D tentatively TRBD2 (7 bases). The germline CDR1 and CDR2 sequences are MNHNS and SASEGT. The CDR3 has 13 residues. The germline V and J ends were trimmed by 5 bases and 3 bases, with 11 bases remaining between them. CDR3 sequence (DNA): TGTGCCAGCAGTCTCGGGGGGCACTACGAGCAGTACTTC. Protein product: CASSLGGHYEQYF.

This clone was counted at least ten times. This chain connects TRBV6-1 to TRBJ1-5, with TRBD1 identical over 8 bases. V shed 6 bases, J shed 7 bases, and the junction held 11 bases outside the gene matches. Germline-derived CDR1 and CDR2 are MNHNS and SASEGT. The CDR3 covers 15 residues. CDR3 bases: TGTGCCAGCAGCCGACAGGGGACAGGAGGCCAGCCCCAGCATTTT. Its protein product is CASSRQGTGGQPQHF.

This clone was recorded at least ten times. The chain joins TRBV25-1 to TRBJ1-1; D remains ambiguous. V lost 6 bases to trimming and J lost 0 bases, with 8 bases between them. Germline loops: CDR1 MGHDK, CDR2 SYGVNS. The CDR3 spans 13 residues. CDR3 coding DNA: TGTGCCAGCAGCGGGAGTTTGAACACTGAAGCTTTCTTT. As protein: CASSGSLNTEAFF.

In this sample, this clone turned up many times. The CDR3 here is CASSQRDRGTDTQYF. The CDR3 DNA reads as TGTGCCAGCAGCCAGCGGGACAGGGGAACAGATACGCAGTATTTT. The V call is TRBV9, the J call TRBJ2-3; 10 bases line up with TRBD1. Germline trimming cut 4 bases from V and 3 bases from J; bases unmatched to any gene: 5. CDR3 length: 15 residues. CDR1 is SGDLS, CDR2 YYNGEE, per germline.

This clone has ten or more counts. The CDR3 protein is CATVGELGTEAFF. The CDR3 DNA follows: TGTGCCACCGTAGGGGAGTTGGGCACTGAAGCTTTCTTT. The chain couples TRBV2 to TRBJ1-1, with a tentative D call TRBD1 (5 bases). Germline values: CDR1 SNHLY, CDR2 FYNNEI. This CDR3 has 13 residues. The V gene lost 10 bases and the J gene lost 4 bases, with 16 bases spanning the gap.

This clone was recorded at least ten times. Just one base apart from a much larger clone, this may be a read error. Distinct nucleotide sequences in the sample also encode this CDR3. The V gene is TRBV27, the J gene TRBJ1-2; no definite D call. This CDR3 contains 14 residues. The V end was cut by 6 bases, the J end by 3 bases, with 14 bases between. Germline assignment: CDR1 MNHEY and CDR2 SMNVEV (reference sequence). CDR3 DNA: TGTGCCAGCAGCTCCGGAGCAGGTTACTATGGCTACACCTTC. This translates into CASSSGAGYYGYTF.

This clone came up many times. J is TRBJ1-5 and V is TRBV12-3 or TRBV12-4; D remains ambiguous. The CDR3 length is 11 residues. Trimming pared 8 bases from V and 7 bases from J, leaving 9 bases between. CDR3 nucleotides: TGTGCCAGCTCGGTGGGACAGCCCCAGCATTTT. It is translated as CASSVGQPQHF.